These 19 T cell receptor beta chains were all obtained from the same sample, sequenced in a study of cytomegalovirus exposure and HLA in healthy donors. It was with 60 Vbeta and 13 Jbeta primers that the PCR ran. Here immunoSEQ multiplex PCR was the method, and the copy in TCRdb shows in-frame clones only, minus some. The sample includes 69,000 or so clones, about 80% seen only once; the top ten take more than 3%. The sample was PBMCs. The receptors shown here come from a man younger than 35 in good health and CMV-seronegative.

The chain carries TRBV6-6 and TRBJ1-2; perhaps TRBD1 as D (6 bases). The germline V gene encodes CDR1 MNHNY and CDR2 SVGAGI (reference sequence). Trimming stripped 5 bases from V and 7 bases from J, with 17 bases between. CDR3 length: 14 amino acids. The CDR3 sequence: CASSDETGLGGYTF. The CDR3 DNA follows: TGTGCCAGCAGTGACGAAACAGGGTTGGGTGGCTACACCTTC.

J is TRBJ1-5 and V is TRBV6-1; 7 bases map to TRBD1. The CDR3 has 14 amino acids. V was pared by 6 bases and J by 3 bases, with 5 bases of the junction left unmatched. Germline CDR1 and CDR2: MNHNS and SASEGT. The CDR3 region is CASRETGDNQPQHF. CDR3 nucleotide sequence: TGTGCCAGCAGGGAAACAGGGGACAATCAGCCCCAGCATTTT.

V is TRBV28 and J is TRBJ2-7, with 8 nucleotides matching TRBD1. V dropped 1 base and J dropped 4; count of bases not matched to a gene: 6. The CDR3 loop spans 15 amino acids. In germline, CDR1 is MDHEN, CDR2 SYDVKM. This CDR3 is CASSLSTGGKYEQYF. CDR3 sequence (DNA): TGTGCCAGCAGTTTATCTACAGGGGGAAAATACGAGCAGTACTTC.

The chain has TRBV19 and TRBJ1-5; 7 bases line up with TRBD1. The V gene's germline CDR1 is LNHDA and CDR2 SQIVND (reference sequence). The V and J ends lost 1 base and 4 bases, in that order; junction bases with no gene match: 7. This CDR3 has 16 residues. CDR3 amino acids: CASSIGDRANNQPQHF. DNA of the CDR3: TGTGCCAGTAGTATAGGGGACAGAGCGAATAATCAGCCCCAGCATTTT.

CDR3 protein: CASSRRTATNEKLFF. In DNA form, the CDR3 reads TGCGCCAGCAGCAGACGCACAGCAACTAATGAAAAACTGTTTTTT. The chain combines TRBV5-1 with TRBJ1-4; no clear D gene. CDR1 is SGHRS and CDR2 is YFSETQ in the germline V gene. The CDR3 runs 15 residues. V gave up 4 bases and J gave up 0 bases, with 10 bases separating them.

The chain employs TRBV5-1 and TRBJ2-5, with TRBD1 matching over 8 bases. The V and J ends lost 0 bases and 2 bases, in that order; junction bases with no gene match: 6. Germline V gene lookup returns CDR1 SGHRS and CDR2 YFSETQ. This CDR3 has 16 amino acids. CDR3 DNA sequence: TGCGCCAGCAGCTTGGGACCTACAGGGGGGCAAGAGACCCAGTACTTC. Protein: CASSLGPTGGQETQYF. The complete variable domain, with remaining parts taken from reference TRBV5-1 and TRBJ2-5, reads KAGVTQTPRYLIKTRGQQVTLSCSPISGHRSVSWYQQTPGQGLQFLFEYFSETQRNKGNFPGRFSGRQFSNSRSEMNVSTLELGDSALYLCASSLGPTGGQETQYFGPGTRLLVL.

J is TRBJ1-2 and V is TRBV10-2, with 11 bases identical to TRBD1. The V and J ends lost 7 bases and 8 bases, in that order; junction bases with no gene match: 9. CDR1 and CDR2 from the germline V gene are WSHSY and SAAADI. The length of the CDR3 is 14 residues. The CDR3 spells CASTAGTGGLGYTF. CDR3 DNA sequence: TGCGCCAGCACCGCTGGGACAGGGGGTCTAGGCTACACCTTC.

V and J are TRBV7-2 and TRBJ2-2; possible D gene TRBD2, 6 bases. V dropped 5 bases and J dropped 2 bases, with 12 bases sitting between them. This CDR3 has 15 residues. Germline CDR1 SGHTA, CDR2 FQGNSA. As DNA, the CDR3 is TGTGCCAGCAGCCGGACGGGGGATAACACCGGGGAGCTGTTTTTT. This translates into CASSRTGDNTGELFF.

This rearrangement joins TRBV11-2 to TRBJ1-4; weak D call: TRBD1 (6 bases). Germline-derived CDR1 and CDR2 are SGHAT and FQNNGV. The CDR3 has 15 residues. With 2 bases removed from V and 4 bases from J, the gap between germline ends came to 11 bases. The CDR3 reads CASSLSGTNNEKLFF. In nucleotides, the CDR3 is TGTGCCAGCAGCTTATCGGGGACAAATAATGAAAAACTGTTTTTT.

V usage is TRBV2 and J usage is TRBJ1-4; D ambiguous. Germline values: CDR1 SNHLY, CDR2 FYNNEI. This CDR3 has 17 amino acids. Trimming left V 0 bases short and J 2 bases short, with 13 bases between. The CDR3 DNA is TGTGCCAGCAGTGAAGCAGGAAGGGAGCAGACTAATGAAAAACTGTTTTTT. Translated: CASSEAGREQTNEKLFF.

This chain joins TRBV9 and TRBJ2-6; 9 nucleotides line up with TRBD1. Germline-derived CDR1 and CDR2 are SGDLS and YYNGEE. The CDR3 sequence is 17 residues long. V shed 5 bases and J 2 bases; nucleotides not matched to a gene: 8. The CDR3 DNA follows: TGTGCCAGCAGAGCGGACAGGGGATCGGCTGGGGCCAACGTCCTGACTTTC. The encoded protein is CASRADRGSAGANVLTF.

The chain couples TRBV2 to TRBJ1-6; D might be TRBD1 (6 bases). The length of the CDR3 is 17 residues. Looked up from germline, CDR1 is SNHLY and CDR2 is FYNNEI. Trimming took 0 bases from V and 3 from J, leaving 12 bases between them. CDR3 protein: CASSEARTEDYNSPLHF. The CDR3 nucleotides are TGTGCCAGCAGTGAAGCCAGGACAGAAGACTATAATTCACCCCTCCACTTT.

This clone was seen just once. The rearrangement joins TRBV14 to TRBJ2-1, with 10 positions matching TRBD2. The CDR3 extends over 15 amino acids. V trimming: 3 bases; J trimming: 9 bases; junction bases outside the gene matches: 8. The germline V gene encodes CDR1 SGHDN and CDR2 FVKESK. CDR3 residues: CASSQSGGARGEQFF. In nucleotides, the CDR3 is TGTGCCAGCAGCCAGAGCGGGGGGGCCCGAGGTGAGCAGTTCTTC.

V is TRBV2 and J is TRBJ1-1; 7 nucleotides align to TRBD1. The J segment lost 4 bases and the V segment lost 3 bases, leaving 2 bases of the junction unmatched. This CDR3 region has 13 residues. CDR1 and CDR2 (germline): SNHLY, FYNNEI. CDR3 DNA sequence: TGTGCCAGCAGTGACAGGGGGAGCACTGAAGCTTTCTTT. Translation: CASSDRGSTEAFF.

The chain joins TRBV23-1 to TRBJ1-1, with D tentatively TRBD1 (5 bases). TRBV23-1 is reported as an ORF; its role is uncertain. V was cut by 8 bases and J by 7 bases, with 29 bases left in between. The CDR3 extends over 17 amino acids. As DNA, the CDR3 is TGCGCCAGCGCCCCCTTAGGCGGGACCACCTTTCTGGATGAAGCTTTCTTT. It encodes CASAPLGGTTFLDEAFF.

For this clone: An end of the junction does not agree with germline; a read error may underlie this. The chain employs TRBV4-1 and TRBJ1-2; 9 nucleotides line up with TRBD1. In germline, CDR1 is MGHRA, CDR2 YSYEKL. This CDR3 region has 13 residues. The CDR3 here is CASGQTGGSGYTF. The CDR3, as DNA: TGCGCCAGCGGCCAGACAGGGGGTAGTGGCTACACCTTC.

This sequence joins TRBV15 and TRBJ1-1, with D maybe TRBD1 (6 bases). Per the germline V gene, CDR1 is LNHNV and CDR2 is YYDKDF (reference sequence). The V gene lost 1 base and the J gene lost 4 bases, with 19 bases spanning the gap. The CDR3 sequence is 17 residues long. The CDR3 coding sequence is TGTGCCACCAGCAGAGGTTGGGGGAACAGGGTTGGCACTGAAGCTTTCTTT. It translates to CATSRGWGNRVGTEAFF.

This chain joins TRBV7-8 and TRBJ1-2; 9 positions agree with TRBD1. The CDR3 is 14 residues long. Germline V gene data show CDR1 as SGHVS and CDR2 as FQNEAQ. J lost 6 bases, V lost 4 bases, and 6 bases had no gene match. CDR3 bases: TGTGCCAGCAGCTCCGGGACAGGGAGTAATGGCTACACCTTC. This encodes CASSSGTGSNGYTF.

The rearrangement uses TRBV19 and TRBJ1-1; the match to TRBD1 covers 7 bases. Germline assignment: CDR1 LNHDA and CDR2 SQIVND (reference sequence). The CDR3 loop spans 13 amino acids. Unmatched junction bases numbered 4, after V lost 4 bases and J lost 5 bases. For the CDR3, the DNA is TGTGCCAGTAGTACCGGGACAGTGACTGAAGCTTTCTTT. Its protein is CASSTGTVTEAFF.